The sequence of this TCR beta chain was determined in a study of shared clonotypes between healthy human individuals. Study-wide points: A handful of donors shared about 4.5% of their naive CD4 clonotypes.

Assay used: immunoSEQ multiplex PCR; TCRdb lists only in-frame clones, some missing. The table lists roughly 1 million clones, around 76% of them singletons. All donors were healthy HIV-negative adults lacking recent acute infections or vaccinations. Note on this clone: Its antigen is still unknown.

The sequencing sample was made of memory CD4+ T cells sorted from blood. Subset: CD45RA-negative fraction. The receptor was isolated from a young man in good health.

CDR3 nucleotides: TGTGCCAGCAGCTTAGCTGGAGGATGGGACAATGAGCAGTTCTTC. Protein sequence: CASSLAGGWDNEQFF. The chain recombines TRBV7-2 with TRBJ2-1; tentatively, D is TRBD2 (5 bases). This CDR3 is built from 15 residues. Trimming stripped 0 bases from V and 5 bases from J, with 11 bases between. Germline V CDR1 and CDR2: SGHTA, FQGNSA.